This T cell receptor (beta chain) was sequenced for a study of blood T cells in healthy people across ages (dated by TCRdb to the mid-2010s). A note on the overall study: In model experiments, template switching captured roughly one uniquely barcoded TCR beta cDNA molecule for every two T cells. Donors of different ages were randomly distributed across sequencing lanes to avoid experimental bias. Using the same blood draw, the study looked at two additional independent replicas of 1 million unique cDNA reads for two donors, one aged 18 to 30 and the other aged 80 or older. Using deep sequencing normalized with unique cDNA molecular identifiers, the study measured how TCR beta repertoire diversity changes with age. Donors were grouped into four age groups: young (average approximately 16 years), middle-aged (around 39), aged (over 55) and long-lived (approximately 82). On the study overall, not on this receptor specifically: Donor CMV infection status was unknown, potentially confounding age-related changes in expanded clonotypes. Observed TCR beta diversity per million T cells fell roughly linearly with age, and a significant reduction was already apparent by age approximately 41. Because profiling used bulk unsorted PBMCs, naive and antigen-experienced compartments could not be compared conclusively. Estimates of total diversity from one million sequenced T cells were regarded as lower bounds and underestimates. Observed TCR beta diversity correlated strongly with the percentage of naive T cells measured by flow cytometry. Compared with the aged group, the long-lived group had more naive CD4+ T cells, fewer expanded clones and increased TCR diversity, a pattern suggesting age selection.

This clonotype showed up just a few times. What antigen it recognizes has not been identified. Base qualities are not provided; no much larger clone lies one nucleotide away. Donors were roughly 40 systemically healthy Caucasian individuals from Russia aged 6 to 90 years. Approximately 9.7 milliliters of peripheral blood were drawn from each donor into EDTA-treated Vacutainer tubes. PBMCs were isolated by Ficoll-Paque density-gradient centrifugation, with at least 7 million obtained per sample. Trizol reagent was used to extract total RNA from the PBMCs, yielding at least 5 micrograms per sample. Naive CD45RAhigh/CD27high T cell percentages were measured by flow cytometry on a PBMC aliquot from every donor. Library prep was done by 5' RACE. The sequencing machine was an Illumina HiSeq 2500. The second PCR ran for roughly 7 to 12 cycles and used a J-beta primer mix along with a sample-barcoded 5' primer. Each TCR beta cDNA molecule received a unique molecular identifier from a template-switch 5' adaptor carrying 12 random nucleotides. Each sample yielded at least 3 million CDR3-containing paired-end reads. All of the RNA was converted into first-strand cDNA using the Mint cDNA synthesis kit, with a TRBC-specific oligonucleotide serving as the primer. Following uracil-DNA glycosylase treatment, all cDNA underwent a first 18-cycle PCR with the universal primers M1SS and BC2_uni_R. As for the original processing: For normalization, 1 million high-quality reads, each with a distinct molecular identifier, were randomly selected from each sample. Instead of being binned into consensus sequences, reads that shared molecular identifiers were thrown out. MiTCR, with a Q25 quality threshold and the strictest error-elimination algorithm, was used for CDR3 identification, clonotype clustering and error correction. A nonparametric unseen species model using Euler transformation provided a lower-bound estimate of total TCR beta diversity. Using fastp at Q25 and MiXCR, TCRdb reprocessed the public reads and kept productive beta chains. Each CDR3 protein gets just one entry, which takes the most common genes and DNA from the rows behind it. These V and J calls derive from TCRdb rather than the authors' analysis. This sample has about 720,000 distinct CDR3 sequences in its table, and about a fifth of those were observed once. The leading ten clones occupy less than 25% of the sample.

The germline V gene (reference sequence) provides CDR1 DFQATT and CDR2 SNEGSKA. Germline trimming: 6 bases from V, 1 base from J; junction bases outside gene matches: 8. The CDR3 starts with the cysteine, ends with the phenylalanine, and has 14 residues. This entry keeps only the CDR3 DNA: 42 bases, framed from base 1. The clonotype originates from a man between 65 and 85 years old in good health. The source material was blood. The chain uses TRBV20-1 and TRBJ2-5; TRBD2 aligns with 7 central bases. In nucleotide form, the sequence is TGCAGTGCGGGTGGGGCTAGCGGCCAAGAGACCCAGTACTTC. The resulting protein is CSAGGASGQETQYF.